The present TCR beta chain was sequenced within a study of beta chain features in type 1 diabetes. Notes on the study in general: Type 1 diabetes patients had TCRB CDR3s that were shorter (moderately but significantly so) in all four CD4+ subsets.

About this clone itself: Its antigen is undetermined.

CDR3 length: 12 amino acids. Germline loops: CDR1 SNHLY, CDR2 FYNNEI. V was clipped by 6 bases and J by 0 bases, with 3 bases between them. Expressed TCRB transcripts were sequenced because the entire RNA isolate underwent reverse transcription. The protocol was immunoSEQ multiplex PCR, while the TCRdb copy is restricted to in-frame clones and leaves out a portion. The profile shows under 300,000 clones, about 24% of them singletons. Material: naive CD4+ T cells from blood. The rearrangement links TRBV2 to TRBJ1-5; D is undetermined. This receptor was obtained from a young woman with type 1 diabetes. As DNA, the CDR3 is TGTGCCAGCAGGAGTAGCAATCAGCCCCAGCATTTT. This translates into CASRSSNQPQHF.